The 11 T cell receptor beta chains given below trace back to one sample, sequenced in a study of blood T cell repertoires in COVID-19 (dated by TCRdb to the early 2020s). Receptors were amplified or captured by the immunoSEQ multiplex PCR assay. Imported from immuneACCESS, the table was reduced by TCRdb to in-frame sequences with V and J called. These copies leave out some clones; in studies compared against another copy, an unresolved V gene accounts for under half, and the cause of the remainder is not known. The sample table lists roughly 150,000 clones, approximately 80% of them with a count of one. The ten largest clones represent approximately 10% of the sample. Sequenced material: peripheral blood. Receptor source: a human donor in a cohort sampled during active COVID-19.

The CDR3 region has the DNA TGTGCCAGCAGTTTATACTCTCCCCGGGATAGTAACTATGGCTACACCTTC. Residues: CASSLYSPRDSNYGYTF. The chain joins TRBV27 to TRBJ1-2; D is uncertain. Per the germline V gene, CDR1 is MNHEY and CDR2 is SMNVEV (reference sequence). Trimming left V 1 base short and J 1 base short, with 16 bases between. There are 17 residues in the CDR3.

The chain links TRBV19 to TRBJ2-7, with D tentatively TRBD1 (6 bases). Germline V gene sequence: CDR1 LNHDA, CDR2 SQIVND (reference sequence). This CDR3 comprises 14 residues. V gave up 5 bases and J gave up 3 bases, with 14 bases separating them. The CDR3 region is CASSPRQDSYEQYF. The DNA of the CDR3 is TGTGCCAGTAGTCCACGTCAGGACAGCTACGAGCAGTACTTC.

In its sample, this clone was seen once. The CDR3 nucleotides are TGTGCCAGCAGCGCCGACTCTAATGAAAAACTGTTTTTT. Residues: CASSADSNEKLFF. The chain joins TRBV13 to TRBJ1-4, with D unclear. Germline assignment: CDR1 PRHDT and CDR2 FYEKMQ (reference sequence). Trimming stripped 5 bases from V and 3 bases from J, with 7 bases between. The CDR3 extends over 13 amino acids.

The genes are TRBV18 and TRBJ1-1; D not resolved. The germline V gene has CDR1 KGHSH and CDR2 LQKENI. The V end lost 3 bases, the J end lost 5 bases, and 16 bases lay between the germline ends. The CDR3 covers 15 residues. The CDR3 loop reads CASSPSKGRSTEAFF. In DNA, the CDR3 is TGTGCCAGCTCACCCAGCAAAGGGAGGAGTACTGAAGCTTTCTTT. Drawing the rest from reference TRBV18 and TRBJ1-1, the complete variable domain is NAGVMQNPRHLVRRRGQEARLRCSPMKGHSHVYWYRQLPEEGLKFMVYLQKENIIDESGMPKERFSAEFPKEGPSILRIQQVVRGDSAAYFCASSPSKGRSTEAFFGQGTRLTVV.

The rearrangement uses TRBV6-5 and TRBJ1-2; 7 bases are shared with TRBD1. Trimming took 6 bases from V and 6 from J; bases not matched to a gene: 10. The germline gives CDR1 MNHEY, CDR2 SVGAGI. CDR3 size: 14 residues. CDR3 protein: CASSQSGQRNGYTF. The DNA for the CDR3 is TGTGCCAGCAGCCAATCGGGACAGAGGAATGGCTACACCTTC.

V usage is TRBV27 and J usage is TRBJ1-6; 10 bases match TRBD1. Germline CDR1 is MNHEY and CDR2 is SMNVEV (reference sequence). V was pared by 7 bases and J by 9 bases, with 9 bases of the junction left unmatched. The CDR3 has 15 amino acids. The CDR3 DNA reads TGTGCCAGCAAGACAGGGGGCCTAAGTGCTTCACCCCTCCACTTT. Its protein is CASKTGGLSASPLHF.

The chain combines TRBV12-3 or TRBV12-4 with TRBJ1-2; TRBD1 aligns across 8 bases. The CDR3 extends over 13 amino acids. With 6 bases clipped from V and 6 bases from J, the junction kept 6 bases outside the gene matches. The CDR3 is CASSPTGAHGYTF. The CDR3 coding sequence is TGTGCCAGCAGCCCGACAGGGGCCCATGGCTACACCTTC.

This rearrangement joins TRBV6-5 to TRBJ1-5; the match to TRBD1 covers 7 bases. CDR3 length equals 15 residues. Trimming cost V 6 bases and J 3 bases; bases outside gene matches: 8. Germline V gene data show CDR1 as MNHEY and CDR2 as SVGAGI. CDR3 DNA sequence: TGTGCCAGCAGACCCGGACAGGCCCTCAATCAGCCCCAGCATTTT. Its protein product is CASRPGQALNQPQHF.

The chain employs TRBV6-2 or TRBV6-3 and TRBJ1-5; D is unresolved. V was clipped by 5 bases and J by 6 bases, with 14 bases between them. This CDR3 region has 14 residues. CDR1 and CDR2 from the germline V gene are MNHEY and SVGEGT. This CDR3 is CASSAPPIGQPQHF. In DNA, the CDR3 is TGTGCCAGCAGTGCCCCTCCTATCGGTCAGCCCCAGCATTTT.

The rearrangement links TRBV30 to TRBJ2-2, with D perhaps TRBD1 (5 bases). Trimming removed 3 bases at V and 2 bases at J, with 10 bases between. CDR1 and CDR2 from the germline V gene are GTSNPN and SVGIG (reference sequence). This CDR3 comprises 14 residues. The CDR3 region has the DNA TGTGCCTGGAGGCCCAGGGCCAACACCGGGGAGCTGTTTTTT. Translation gives CAWRPRANTGELFF.

The V gene is TRBV4-1, the J gene TRBJ1-4; 8 nucleotides agree with TRBD1. The CDR3 runs to 16 residues. V gave up 3 bases and J gave up 7 bases; unmatched junction bases: 10. CDR1 is MGHRA and CDR2 is YSYEKL in the germline V gene. For the CDR3, the DNA is TGCGCCAGCAGCCACCCAAAGACAGGGGTTTTTGAAAAACTGTTTTTT. It translates to CASSHPKTGVFEKLFF.